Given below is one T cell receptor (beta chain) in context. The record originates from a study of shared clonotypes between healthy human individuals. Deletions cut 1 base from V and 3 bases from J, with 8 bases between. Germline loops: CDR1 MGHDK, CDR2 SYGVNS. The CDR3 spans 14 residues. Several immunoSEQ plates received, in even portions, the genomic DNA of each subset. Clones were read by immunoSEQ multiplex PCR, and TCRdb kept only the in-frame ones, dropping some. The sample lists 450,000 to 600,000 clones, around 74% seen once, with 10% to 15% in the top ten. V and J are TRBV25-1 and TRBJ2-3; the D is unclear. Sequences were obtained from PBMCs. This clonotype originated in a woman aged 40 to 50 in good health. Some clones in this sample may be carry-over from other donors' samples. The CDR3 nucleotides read TGTGCCAGCAGTGAATGGGGTTTTACAGATACGCAGTATTTT. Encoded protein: CASSEWGFTDTQYF.